This T cell receptor beta chain appears in the sequencing data of a study of blood T cell repertoires in COVID-19. Study background: From T cells, B-cell-depleted T cells, or PBMCs came the material, which was cDNA or gDNA.

Germline lookup yields CDR1 SNHLY and CDR2 FYNNEI. V gave up 4 bases and J gave up 7 bases; unmatched junction bases: 8. CDR3 length: 15 amino acids. Original methodology: Reference gene primer amplification yielded estimated nucleated cell counts. Assay: immunoSEQ multiplex PCR; the TCRdb copy retains only in-frame clones and omits some. D and trimming were read from the DNA, whereas the V and J calls and clone size are those reported in that table. The table records 200,000 to 250,000 clones, around 82% of them present only once. Sequencing was done on a sample of peripheral blood. The sequence was obtained from a woman of 80 years or more with acute or convalescent COVID-19. The V call is TRBV2, the J call TRBJ2-1, with 9 bases identical to TRBD2. CDR3 nucleotide sequence: TGTGCCAGCAGTGTAAGGCGCGGGGGGGGTAATGAGCAGTTCTTC. Its translation is CASSVRRGGGNEQFF.